This is a list of T cell receptor beta chains from one sample in a study of technical replicates of blood from several donors. TCRdb's table, derived via immunoSEQ multiplex PCR, lists solely in-frame clones and lacks some. This table holds about 61,000 clones, approximately 97% found once. The sequencing sample was made of T cells isolated from PBMCs. All receptors come from a human donor in good health. CDR3s include the opening cysteine and the closing phenylalanine or tryptophan. D genes are given only for firm matches. A row's size may be missing; if present it is once, few, many or a size class.

CDR3 length: 15
D gene: .
clone size: .
V gene: TRBV7-9
J gene: TRBJ1-2
CDR3 protein: CASSLPNPGPYGYTF
CDR3 DNA: TGTGCCAGCAGCCTCCCCAACCCAGGTCCCTATGGCTACACCTTC

CDR3 length: 15
D gene: TRBD2
clone size: .
V gene: TRBV7-3
J gene: TRBJ2-1
CDR3 protein: CASSLRGGDYNEQFF
CDR3 DNA: TGTGCCAGCAGCTTAAGGGGGGGTGACTACAATGAGCAGTTCTTC

CDR3 length: 13
D gene: .
clone size: .
V gene: TRBV29-1
J gene: TRBJ2-1
CDR3 protein: CSVVSGARNEQFF
CDR3 DNA: TGCAGCGTTGTCTCCGGAGCACGCAATGAGCAGTTCTTC

CDR3 length: 14
D gene: .
clone size: .
V gene: TRBV19
J gene: TRBJ1-1
CDR3 protein: CASSIDIEGRGAFF
CDR3 DNA: TGTGCCAGTAGTATAGATATCGAGGGCCGCGGGGCTTTCTTT

CDR3 length: 17
D gene: TRBD2
clone size: .
V gene: TRBV5-4
J gene: TRBJ2-3
CDR3 protein: CASSLGASGGSGDTQYF
CDR3 DNA: TGTGCCAGCAGCTTGGGGGCAAGCGGGGGTTCCGGAGATACGCAGTATTTT

CDR3 length: 13
D gene: .
clone size: .
V gene: TRBV10-2
J gene: TRBJ2-1
CDR3 protein: CASTSWHLGEQFF
CDR3 DNA: TGCGCCAGCACTAGTTGGCACCTGGGTGAGCAGTTCTTC

CDR3 length: 14
D gene: .
clone size: .
V gene: TRBV7-9
J gene: TRBJ2-3
CDR3 protein: CASSLGGNTDTQYF
CDR3 DNA: TGTGCCAGCAGCTTAGGCGGGAACACAGATACGCAGTATTTT

CDR3 length: 14
D gene: .
clone size: .
V gene: TRBV9
J gene: TRBJ2-7
CDR3 protein: CASSVAGRAGEQYF
CDR3 DNA: TGTGCCAGCAGCGTAGCGGGCAGGGCGGGGGAGCAGTACTTC

CDR3 length: 14
D gene: .
clone size: once
V gene: TRBV6-1
J gene: TRBJ2-2
CDR3 protein: CASRPGHLTGELFF
CDR3 DNA: TGTGCCAGCAGGCCGGGACACCTCACCGGGGAGCTGTTTTTT

CDR3 length: 16
D gene: TRBD1
clone size: .
V gene: TRBV2
J gene: TRBJ1-6
CDR3 protein: CASSETGGAYNSPLHF
CDR3 DNA: TGTGCCAGCAGTGAGACAGGGGGCGCCTATAATTCACCCCTCCACTTT

CDR3 length: 15
D gene: .
clone size: .
V gene: TRBV6-6
J gene: TRBJ1-5
CDR3 protein: CASSSPTGLGQPQHF
CDR3 DNA: TGTGCCAGCAGTTCCCCAACAGGGCTAGGGCAGCCCCAGCATTTT

CDR3 length: 19
D gene: .
clone size: .
V gene: TRBV5-1
J gene: TRBJ2-3
CDR3 protein: CASSLVAGMSGEGTDTQYF
CDR3 DNA: TGCGCCAGCAGCTTGGTCGCGGGGATGTCTGGAGAGGGCACAGATACGCAGTATTTT

CDR3 length: 13
D gene: .
clone size: .
V gene: TRBV11-2
J gene: TRBJ2-5
CDR3 protein: CASSLSRLETQYF
CDR3 DNA: TGTGCCAGCAGCTTATCCAGGTTGGAGACCCAGTACTTC

CDR3 length: 13
D gene: .
clone size: .
V gene: TRBV6-5
J gene: TRBJ1-5
CDR3 protein: CASSPSPYQPQHF
CDR3 DNA: TGTGCCAGCAGTCCGTCCCCCTATCAGCCCCAGCATTTT

CDR3 length: 14
D gene: .
clone size: .
V gene: TRBV28
J gene: TRBJ1-3
CDR3 protein: CASSLLTGGNTIYF
CDR3 DNA: TGTGCCAGCAGTTTACTGACAGGCGGAAACACCATATATTTT

CDR3 length: 19
D gene: TRBD2
clone size: .
V gene: TRBV5-1
J gene: TRBJ2-1
CDR3 protein: CASSLLTSGDQSSYNEQFF
CDR3 DNA: TGCGCCAGCAGCTTATTGACTAGCGGGGACCAGAGCTCCTACAATGAGCAGTTCTTC

CDR3 length: 14
D gene: .
clone size: .
V gene: TRBV5-1
J gene: TRBJ2-7
CDR3 protein: CASSPGVITYEQYF
CDR3 DNA: TGCGCCAGCAGCCCGGGAGTGATAACCTACGAGCAGTACTTC

CDR3 length: 16
D gene: .
clone size: .
V gene: TRBV7-9
J gene: TRBJ2-2
CDR3 protein: CASSLVRGLDTGELFF
CDR3 DNA: TGTGCCAGCAGCTTAGTTAGAGGGTTGGACACCGGGGAGCTGTTTTTT

CDR3 length: 13
D gene: .
clone size: .
V gene: TRBV7-8
J gene: TRBJ2-5
CDR3 protein: CASSTSGTETQYF
CDR3 DNA: TGTGCCAGCAGTACCTCGGGGACTGAGACCCAGTACTTC

CDR3 length: 13
D gene: TRBD1
clone size: once
V gene: TRBV5-4
J gene: TRBJ1-3
CDR3 protein: CATDDRAGNTIYF
CDR3 DNA: TGTGCCACCGACGACAGGGCCGGAAACACCATATATTTT

CDR3 length: 19
D gene: TRBD2
clone size: .
V gene: TRBV7-9
J gene: TRBJ2-5
CDR3 protein: CASSGAGTSGRALRETQYF
CDR3 DNA: TGTGCCAGCAGCGGAGCCGGGACTAGCGGGAGGGCCTTGCGAGAGACCCAGTACTTC

CDR3 length: 12
D gene: .
clone size: .
V gene: TRBV2
J gene: TRBJ1-1
CDR3 protein: CASRAGRTEAFF
CDR3 DNA: TGTGCCAGCCGCGCAGGGCGCACTGAAGCTTTCTTT

CDR3 length: 19
D gene: TRBD2
clone size: .
V gene: TRBV19
J gene: TRBJ2-1
CDR3 protein: CASSKGLAGASPTGNEQFF
CDR3 DNA: TGTGCCAGTAGTAAGGGACTAGCGGGAGCTTCTCCTACCGGCAATGAGCAGTTCTTC

CDR3 length: 16
D gene: .
clone size: .
V gene: TRBV4-1
J gene: TRBJ1-5
CDR3 protein: CASSQGTDSRGQPQHF
CDR3 DNA: TGCGCCAGCAGCCAAGGGACGGACAGCAGAGGTCAGCCCCAGCATTTT

CDR3 length: 16
D gene: .
clone size: .
V gene: TRBV12-2
J gene: TRBJ1-2
CDR3 protein: CASRNTTGFANYGYTF
CDR3 DNA: TGTGCAAGTCGCAACACGACAGGGTTCGCTAACTATGGCTACACCTTC

CDR3 length: 16
D gene: TRBD2
clone size: .
V gene: TRBV7-6
J gene: TRBJ2-3
CDR3 protein: CASSLWAGDSADTQYF
CDR3 DNA: TGTGCCAGCAGCTTATGGGCGGGAGACAGCGCAGATACGCAGTATTTT

CDR3 length: 14
D gene: .
clone size: .
V gene: TRBV6-5
J gene: TRBJ1-1
CDR3 protein: CASSYQTGGDEAFF
CDR3 DNA: TGTGCCAGCAGTTACCAGACCGGGGGAGATGAAGCTTTCTTT

CDR3 length: 15
D gene: .
clone size: .
V gene: TRBV2
J gene: TRBJ1-5
CDR3 protein: CASSEVRTDNQPQHF
CDR3 DNA: TGTGCCAGCAGTGAGGTGAGGACAGACAATCAGCCCCAGCATTTT

CDR3 length: 15
D gene: TRBD2
clone size: .
V gene: TRBV27
J gene: TRBJ2-7
CDR3 protein: CASSLRLAGSYEQYF
CDR3 DNA: TGTGCCAGCAGTTTACGGCTAGCGGGGTCCTACGAGCAGTACTTC

CDR3 length: 16
D gene: .
clone size: .
V gene: TRBV5-1
J gene: TRBJ2-5
CDR3 protein: CASSLAMNTFRETQYF
CDR3 DNA: TGCGCCAGCAGCTTGGCGATGAATACCTTTCGGGAGACCCAGTACTTC

CDR3 length: 13
D gene: .
clone size: .
V gene: TRBV11-3
J gene: TRBJ1-2
CDR3 protein: CASSFGGANGYTF
CDR3 DNA: TGTGCCAGCAGCTTTGGGGGGGCGAATGGCTACACCTTC

CDR3 length: 11
D gene: .
clone size: .
V gene: TRBV25-1
J gene: TRBJ1-2
CDR3 protein: CASSPGDGYTF
CDR3 DNA: TGTGCCAGCAGTCCGGGGGACGGCTACACCTTC

CDR3 length: 17
D gene: TRBD2
clone size: .
V gene: TRBV11-2
J gene: TRBJ2-1
CDR3 protein: CASSENSGRASRSEQFF
CDR3 DNA: TGTGCCAGCAGCGAAAATAGCGGGAGGGCCTCCAGGAGTGAGCAGTTCTTC

CDR3 length: 12
D gene: .
clone size: .
V gene: TRBV5-1
J gene: TRBJ2-1
CDR3 protein: CASSLEHNEQFF
CDR3 DNA: TGCGCCAGCAGCTTGGAGCACAATGAGCAGTTCTTC

CDR3 length: 13
D gene: .
clone size: .
V gene: TRBV7-7
J gene: TRBJ2-7
CDR3 protein: CASSSGGGYEQYF
CDR3 DNA: TGTGCTAGCAGCTCAGGGGGAGGATACGAGCAGTACTTC

CDR3 length: 15
D gene: .
clone size: .
V gene: TRBV2
J gene: TRBJ2-1
CDR3 protein: CASRAAVLRDNEQFF
CDR3 DNA: TGTGCCAGCAGGGCGGCGGTTCTGAGGGACAATGAGCAGTTCTTC

CDR3 length: 14
D gene: TRBD2
clone size: .
V gene: TRBV28
J gene: TRBJ2-3
CDR3 protein: CASSLGLAIDTQYF
CDR3 DNA: TGTGCCAGCAGTTTGGGACTAGCAATAGATACGCAGTATTTT

CDR3 length: 11
D gene: .
clone size: .
V gene: TRBV19
J gene: TRBJ2-7
CDR3 protein: CASSYGYEQYF
CDR3 DNA: TGTGCCAGTAGTTACGGCTACGAGCAGTACTTC

CDR3 length: 14
D gene: .
clone size: .
V gene: TRBV7-2
J gene: TRBJ1-1
CDR3 protein: CASSLVGRGGEAFF
CDR3 DNA: TGTGCCAGCAGCTTAGTGGGCAGGGGTGGTGAAGCTTTCTTT